This TCR beta chain comes out of a study of metastatic and nonmetastatic thyroid tumors. Study-wide context: Repertoires from malignant and benign thyroid patients were compared across blood and tumor or nodule tissue.

Authors' processing steps: The study took CDR3 differences across clinicopathological groups and made a distant-metastasis classifier for papillary thyroid cancer from them. MiXCR was used by TCRdb to re-call the PCR reads. For this entry, the V and J calls and clone size follow TCRdb and not the study's own pipeline. The data hold about 21,000 clones, with about 30% observed a single time. Germline CDR1 reads MDHEN; CDR2 reads SYDVKM. This CDR3 contains 13 residues. With 9 bases removed from V and 4 bases from J, the gap between germline ends came to 13 bases. Among the patients, none had received any treatment before thyroid surgery.

The TCR was taken from a male donor with papillary thyroid cancer or a benign thyroid nodule (not recorded which). Some clones in this sample may be carry-over from other donors' samples. The sequencing input was tumor tissue. This chain connects TRBV28 to TRBJ2-1, with unresolved D. As DNA, the CDR3 is TGTGCCAGGAGTGTGATGGGATACAATGAGCAGTTCTTC. The encoded protein is CARSVMGYNEQFF.